The sequence of this TCR beta chain was determined in a study of blood T cell repertoires in COVID-19. Study-level background: From T cells, B-cell-depleted T cells, or PBMCs came the material, which was cDNA or gDNA.

This CDR3 comprises 15 residues. The ends lost 3 bases at V and 6 bases at J; junction bases unmatched: 11. Per the germline V gene, CDR1 is MNHNS and CDR2 is SASEGT. Method: immunoSEQ multiplex PCR; TCRdb's copy keeps in-frame clones and lacks some. The table includes approximately 130,000 clones, around 87% detected once. The chain uses TRBV6-1 and TRBJ2-7; 7 bases line up with TRBD1. The sequencing sample was made of peripheral blood. This sequence originates from a woman aged 50 to 65 who had recovered from COVID-19. DNA for the CDR3: TGTGCCAGCAGTGACCTTACAGGGGTCCGAGCCGAGCAGTACTTC. It is translated as CASSDLTGVRAEQYF.